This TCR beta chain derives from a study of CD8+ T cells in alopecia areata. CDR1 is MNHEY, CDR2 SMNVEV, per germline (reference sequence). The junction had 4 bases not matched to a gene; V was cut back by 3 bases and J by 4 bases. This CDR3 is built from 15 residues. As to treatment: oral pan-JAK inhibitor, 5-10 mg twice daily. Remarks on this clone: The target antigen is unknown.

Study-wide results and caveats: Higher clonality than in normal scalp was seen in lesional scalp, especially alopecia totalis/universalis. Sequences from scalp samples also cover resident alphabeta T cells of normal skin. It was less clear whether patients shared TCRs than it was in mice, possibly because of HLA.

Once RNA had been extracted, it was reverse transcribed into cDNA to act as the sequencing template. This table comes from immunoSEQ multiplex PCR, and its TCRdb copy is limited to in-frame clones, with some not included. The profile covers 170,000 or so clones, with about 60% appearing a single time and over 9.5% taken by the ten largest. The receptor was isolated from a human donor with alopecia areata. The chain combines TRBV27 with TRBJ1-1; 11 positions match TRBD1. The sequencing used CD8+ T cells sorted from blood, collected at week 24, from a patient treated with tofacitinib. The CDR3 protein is CASSFAGTGGTEAFF. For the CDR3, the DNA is TGTGCCAGCAGTTTCGCCGGGACAGGGGGCACTGAAGCTTTCTTT.